The TCR beta chain under discussion was sequenced for a study of tumor-infiltrating lymphocytes in localized non-small cell lung cancer (dated by TCRdb to 2020 to 2023). Regarding the complete study: Patients whose samples were collected after neoadjuvant chemotherapy, as well as both smokers and never-smokers and several histologies, were included in the cohort. Each patient contributed resected tumor tissue and uninvolved lung tissue from the same patient, described as non-adjacent to the tumor. Alongside flow cytometry, multiplex immunofluorescence, RNA-seq, exome sequencing and proteomics, TCR sequencing was applied to the same patients as one of several integrated assays. For 45 to 70 patients, immunoSEQ T-cell fraction was compared between paired tumor and uninvolved lung. The overall ICON cohort comprised 150 surgical patients with localized non-small cell lung cancer whose tumors were resected. Overall results and qualifications from the work: No association of tumor T-cell fraction from TCR sequencing with recurrence-free survival was found (p = 0.61). Because different assays used different pieces of the same tissue, intratumor heterogeneity could not be separated from technical variation. Since assay coverage differed from patient to patient depending on how much tissue was available, TCR sequencing was done for only a subset of the cohort. The TCR-derived T-cell fraction showed no difference between the flow cytometry-defined immunotypes IM1 (good prognosis) and IM2 (poor prognosis). TCRbeta sequencing supported higher T cell infiltration in tumors than in uninvolved lung tissue, consistent with immunofluorescence CD3 counts.

In the germline V gene, CDR1 corresponds to SGHRS and CDR2 to YFSETQ. The germline V end is reduced by 4 bases and the J end by 7 bases; junction bases left unmatched: 3. The cysteine opens and the phenylalanine closes a CDR3 of 12 amino acids. The kept DNA is CDR3 alone, 36 bases in frame from the first base. Concerning this clone itself: This clone's antigen is unknown. No much larger clone is present one base from it, and per-base qualities are unavailable.

The immunoSEQ assay used for TCR sequencing gave the T-cell fraction in both tumor and uninvolved lung tissue. On the authors' methods: For survival analysis, patients were divided into high (upper tertile) and low (lower two tertiles) T-cell fraction groups, which were compared by log-rank test. Paired tumor versus uninvolved lung differences in T-cell fraction were tested with a signed-rank test. TCRdb took over this immuneACCESS table, retaining in-frame rearrangements with V and J assigned. Such tables are incomplete; in checked studies, under half of the missing clones stem from an unresolved V gene, and the remainder is unexplained. The D gene and trimming were derived from the DNA, and the V and J assignments and clone size from that table. Within this sample are about 6,400 clones, with approximately 71% of them counted one time only. The ten largest clones take up 13% to 15% of the sample.

The first patient joined ICON in the first half of 2016, and enrollment wrapped up when the last patient was enrolled in late 2018. Fresh tumor and matched uninvolved tissue for in-depth immune analyses, including TCR sequencing, were collected from a subcohort of fewer than 95 patients. DNA for TCR sequencing was isolated from bulk tissue, and no cell sorting was done. In this chain, TRBV5-1 is recombined with TRBJ1-2, and 8 junction bases match TRBD1. Sequenced sample: lung tumor tissue. The receptor was isolated from a human donor with non-small cell lung cancer. The CDR3 region reads CASSDTGGGYTF. The DNA sequence is TGCGCCAGCAGCGATACAGGGGGTGGCTACACCTTC.